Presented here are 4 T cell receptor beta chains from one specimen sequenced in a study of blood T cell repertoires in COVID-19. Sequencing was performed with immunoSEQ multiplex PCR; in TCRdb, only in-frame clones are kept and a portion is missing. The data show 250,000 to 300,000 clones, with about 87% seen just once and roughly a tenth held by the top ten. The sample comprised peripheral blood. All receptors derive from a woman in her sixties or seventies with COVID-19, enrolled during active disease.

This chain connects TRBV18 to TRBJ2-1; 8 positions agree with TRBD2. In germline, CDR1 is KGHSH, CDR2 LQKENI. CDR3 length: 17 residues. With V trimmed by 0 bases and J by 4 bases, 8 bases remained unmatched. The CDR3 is CASSPPGLAGRYNEQFF. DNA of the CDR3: TGTGCCAGCTCACCACCCGGATTAGCGGGGAGATACAATGAGCAGTTCTTC.

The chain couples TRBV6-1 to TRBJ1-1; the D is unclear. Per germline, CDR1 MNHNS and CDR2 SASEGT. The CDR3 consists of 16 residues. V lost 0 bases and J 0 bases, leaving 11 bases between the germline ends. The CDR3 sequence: CASSEAKVAVNTEAFF. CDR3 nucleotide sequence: TGTGCCAGCAGTGAAGCGAAAGTAGCAGTGAACACTGAAGCTTTCTTT.

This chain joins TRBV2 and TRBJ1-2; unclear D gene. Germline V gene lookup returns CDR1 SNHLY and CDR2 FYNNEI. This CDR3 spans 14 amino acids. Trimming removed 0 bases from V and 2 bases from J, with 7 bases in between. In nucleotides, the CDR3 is TGTGCCAGCAGTGAAGCAGCAATAAACTATGGCTACACCTTC. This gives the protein CASSEAAINYGYTF. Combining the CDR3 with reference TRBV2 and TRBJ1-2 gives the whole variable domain EPEVTQTPSHQVTQMGQEVILRCVPISNHLYFYWYRQILGQKVEFLVSFYNNEISEKSEIFDDQFSVERPDGSNFTLKIRSTKLEDSAMYFCASSEAAINYGYTFGSGTRLTVV.

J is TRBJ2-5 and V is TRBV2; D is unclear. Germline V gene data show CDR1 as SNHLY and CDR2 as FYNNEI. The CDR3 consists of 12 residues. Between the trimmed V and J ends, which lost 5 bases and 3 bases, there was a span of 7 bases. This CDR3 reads CASSRSEETQYF. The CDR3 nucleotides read TGTGCCAGCAGTCGATCAGAAGAGACCCAGTACTTC.